Listed here are 8 T cell receptor beta chains from one sample, sequenced in a study of response to subunit inactivated influenza vaccine. TCRdb re-analysed the RT-PCR reads in MiXCR, keeping a single row per CDR3 protein. The data show roughly 650,000 distinct CDR3 sequences, about 15% seen once. The specimen comprised PBMCs from blood, sampled 14 to 15 days before vaccination. These receptors were obtained from a man aged 50-59 years who received an inactivated influenza vaccine.

Details on this clonotype: A much larger clonotype is one base distant, so this may be a read error. J is TRBJ1-1 and V is TRBV7-6; D call uncertain. The ends were cut back, 0 bases at V and 1 base at J, with 6 bases in the middle. The CDR3 consists of 14 residues. Germline V gene lookup returns CDR1 SGHVS and CDR2 FNYEAQ. CDR3 bases: TGTGCCAGCAGCTTAGCCAACAGGAACACTGAAGCTTTCTTT. The encoded protein is CASSLANRNTEAFF.

This clonotype has ten or more counts. The chain joins TRBV7-6 to TRBJ2-3; no definite D call. Trimming took off 1 base at V and 0 bases at J, with 8 bases between the two ends. Germline values: CDR1 SGHVS, CDR2 FNYEAQ. The CDR3 sequence is 15 residues long. The CDR3, as DNA: TGTGCCAGCAGCTTAGTTTTAGGAAGCACAGATACGCAGTATTTT. This gives the protein CASSLVLGSTDTQYF.

This clonotype was detected only a few times. The CDR3 reads CASSQDWQVQTEAFF. The CDR3 coding sequence is TGCGCCAGCAGCCAAGATTGGCAGGTGCAAACTGAAGCTTTCTTT. This chain uses TRBV4-3 with TRBJ1-1, with D uncertain. The CDR3 loop spans 15 amino acids. CDR1 and CDR2 (germline): LGHNA, YSLEER. The ends were cut back, 0 bases at V and 5 bases at J, with 13 bases in the middle.

This chain uses TRBV6-2 or TRBV6-3 with TRBJ2-7; the D gene is possibly TRBD2 (5 bases). Trimming took off 6 bases at V and 4 bases at J, with 13 bases between the two ends. Germline V gene sequence: CDR1 MNHEY, CDR2 SVGEGT. This CDR3 has 13 amino acids. CDR3 bases: TGTGCCAGCAGATCAAACGGAGGTTACGAGCAGTACTTC. This codes for CASRSNGGYEQYF.

This clonotype was observed a handful of times. This chain uses TRBV10-3 with TRBJ1-2; D is uncertain. The germline gives CDR1 ENHRY, CDR2 SYGVKD. Trimming shortened V by 4 bases and J by 4 bases, and 13 bases separated the two germline ends. The CDR3 is made up of 14 amino acids. The CDR3, as DNA: TGTGCCATCAGTGCAGAGTATTCGGGCTATGGCTACACCTTC. It encodes CAISAEYSGYGYTF.

This clonotype came up a few times. This sequence joins TRBV12-3 or TRBV12-4 and TRBJ2-2; D is unclear. The CDR3 is 14 residues long. Trimming removed 2 bases from V and 2 bases from J, with 6 bases in between. The CDR3 DNA reads as TGTGCCAGCAGTTTAAAGCTTAACACCGGGGAGCTGTTTTTT. Protein: CASSLKLNTGELFF.

The gene calls are TRBV28 and TRBJ1-2; D is unresolved. The CDR3 consists of 15 residues. Germline V gene data show CDR1 as MDHEN and CDR2 as SYDVKM. The V gene lost 3 bases and the J gene lost 4 bases, with 15 bases spanning the gap. Written as DNA, the CDR3 is TGTGCCAGCAGTTTCGGAGGACGGAAGTCCTATGGCTACACCTTC. The encoded protein is CASSFGGRKSYGYTF.

In its sample, this clonotype was seen a few times. The V and J genes are TRBV18 and TRBJ2-7; 9 bases are a match to TRBD2. The CDR3 is 12 residues long. The V gene end was trimmed by 5 bases and the J gene end by 7 bases; junction bases not matched to a gene: 3. Germline CDR1 KGHSH, CDR2 LQKENI. CDR3 loop: CASSGTSTEQYF. For the CDR3, the DNA is TGTGCCAGCTCAGGGACTAGCACGGAGCAGTACTTC.